These 9 T cell receptor beta chains share one sample of origin, sequenced in a study of blood T cells in healthy people across ages. The use of a sample-barcoded 5' primer and a J-beta primer mix characterized a second PCR of about 6 to 11 cycles. TCRdb reanalysed the 5' RACE reads using MiXCR and keeps one entry per CDR3 protein. The sample yields 750,000 to 1,000,000 distinct CDR3 sequences, 25% to 35% seen once. The same sample was also used in a study of T cells of mothers and their children.

Sequenced material: blood. These receptors were collected from a woman in her 40s in good health.

The sample holds a few counts of this clonotype. The genes are TRBV6-6 and TRBJ2-7; D is possibly TRBD2 (5 bases). CDR1 MNHNY and CDR2 SVGAGI come from the germline V gene (reference sequence). There are 15 residues in the CDR3. Trimming stripped 5 bases from V and 4 bases from J, with 18 bases between. The CDR3: CASSDPSLMGYEQYF. In DNA form, the CDR3 reads TGTGCCAGCAGTGACCCTAGCCTCATGGGATACGAGCAGTACTTC.

This chain uses TRBV12-5 with TRBJ1-2; 8 nucleotides agree with TRBD1. This CDR3 is 13 amino acids long. The germline V gene encodes CDR1 LGHNT and CDR2 FRNRAP. V lost 3 bases and J lost 7; bases outside the gene matches: 4. The CDR3 nucleotides are TGTGCTAGTGGTTTCCGGGACAGGACTGGCTACACCTTC. Translated: CASGFRDRTGYTF.

The CDR3, as DNA: TGTGCCAGCAGCCTTACCGGCTCCCGGGGCTACACCTTC. Translation gives CASSLTGSRGYTF. V usage is TRBV9 and J usage is TRBJ1-2; no clear D gene. Trimming pared 4 bases from V and 8 bases from J, leaving 15 bases between. Germline loops: CDR1 SGDLS, CDR2 YYNGEE. The CDR3 is 13 amino acids.

This chain links TRBV12-3 or TRBV12-4 with TRBJ1-5; D gene uncertain. This CDR3 is 15 amino acids long. V shed 1 base and J shed 5 bases, with 12 bases lying between them. In nucleotides, the CDR3 is TGTGCCAGCAGTTTAGTCATCGGGTTGGATCAGCCCCAGCATTTT. Amino acid sequence: CASSLVIGLDQPQHF.

Ten or more counts support this clonotype. Mismatch with germline at one junction end may stem from a read error. The chain carries TRBV7-7 and TRBJ2-1, with D possibly TRBD2 on 6 matching bases. Per germline, CDR1 SSHAT and CDR2 FNYEAQ (reference sequence). The CDR3 has 15 amino acids. CDR3 in amino acids: CASSLNPTGGNEQFF. Here the CDR3 DNA reads TGTGCTAGCAGCTTAAACCCCACAGGAGGGAATGAGCAGTTCTTC.

For this clonotype: A read error may produce the germline difference seen at one junction end. The rearrangement joins TRBV7-9 to TRBJ2-7; D remains ambiguous. Germline V gene sequence: CDR1 SEHNR, CDR2 FQNEAQ (reference sequence). CDR3 length: 12 residues. In DNA form, the CDR3 reads TGTACCAGCAGCTTAATTAGCTACGAGCAGTACTTC. Translation gives CTSSLISYEQYF.

This clonotype was seen only a few times. The V gene is TRBV7-6, the J gene TRBJ2-7; D not resolved. Deletions cut 2 bases from V and 5 bases from J, with 13 bases between. Looked up from germline, CDR1 is SGHVS and CDR2 is FNYEAQ. CDR3 length: 14 residues. CDR3 amino acids: CASSLREKTNEQYF. CDR3 nucleotide sequence: TGTGCCAGCAGCTTAAGGGAAAAGACAAACGAGCAGTACTTC.

The chain employs TRBV7-2 and TRBJ1-2, with TRBD1 matching over 7 bases. The CDR3 sequence is 16 residues long. V shed 3 bases, J shed 6 bases, and the junction held 13 bases outside the gene matches. Germline assignment: CDR1 SGHTA and CDR2 FQGNSA. Here the CDR3 reads CASSFLPTGKEDGYTF. The CDR3 region has the DNA TGTGCCAGCAGCTTCCTCCCGACAGGGAAGGAGGATGGCTACACCTTC.

CDR3 DNA: TGTGCCAGCAGCCAAGGAGCCCAGAGGAGTTACGAGCAGTACTTC. It yields the protein CASSQGAQRSYEQYF. The chain couples TRBV3-1 to TRBJ2-7; D remains ambiguous. V was trimmed by 1 base and J by 4 bases, leaving 14 bases between them. CDR3 length: 15 amino acids. Germline V lookup: CDR1 LGHDT, CDR2 YNNKEL (reference sequence).